These 12 T cell receptor beta chains were all obtained from the same sample, sequenced in a study of blood T cell repertoires in COVID-19 (dated by TCRdb to the early 2020s). Libraries were constructed by the immunoSEQ multiplex PCR assay. TCRdb mirrors the immuneACCESS table, restricted to in-frame sequences. Some clones are absent from its copies; in checked studies, under half trace to an unresolved V gene, and the reason for the others is unknown. This sample gives 200,000 to 250,000 clones in total; around 84% of them show up just once. Approximately 5.1% of the sample lies in the top ten. The sequencing sample was made of peripheral blood. All receptors come from a woman aged 55-69 years who had recovered from COVID-19.

Only a few counts were recorded for this clone. The rearrangement joins TRBV27 to TRBJ1-1; D is uncertain. Germline V lookup: CDR1 MNHEY, CDR2 SMNVEV (reference sequence). This CDR3 is 14 amino acids long. Trimming shortened V by 2 bases and J by 1 base, and 8 bases separated the two germline ends. The CDR3 loop reads CASSLTAGNTEAFF. CDR3 in DNA: TGTGCCAGCAGTTTAACAGCGGGGAACACTGAAGCTTTCTTT.

This clone appeared a single time. The chain employs TRBV5-1 and TRBJ2-2, with 12 positions matching TRBD2. J was trimmed by 5 bases and V by 4 bases; bases with no gene match: 3. Germline values: CDR1 SGHRS, CDR2 YFSETQ. The CDR3 has 15 amino acids. The chain's CDR3 is CASSQTSGGTGELFF. The CDR3 bases are TGCGCCAGCAGCCAGACTAGCGGGGGAACCGGGGAGCTGTTTTTT.

The CDR3 sequence is CASSLGRGRTEAFF. CDR3 DNA: TGTGCCAGCAGCTTAGGTAGGGGAAGGACTGAAGCTTTCTTT. The genes are TRBV7-2 and TRBJ1-1; D perhaps matches TRBD1 (5 bases). Trimming took 1 base from V and 5 from J, leaving 11 bases between them. CDR1 is SGHTA and CDR2 is FQGNSA in the germline V gene. The CDR3 runs to 14 residues. Full variable domain (remainder filled in from reference TRBV7-2 and TRBJ1-1): GAGVSQSPSNKVTEKGKDVELRCDPISGHTALYWYRQSLGQGLEFLIYFQGNSAPDKSGLPSDRFSAERTGGSVSTLTIQRTQQEDSAVYLCASSLGRGRTEAFFGQGTRLTVV.

J is TRBJ2-4 and V is TRBV2; TRBD2 agrees at 14 bases. Germline-derived CDR1 and CDR2 are SNHLY and FYNNEI. Germline trimming cut 8 bases from V and 8 bases from J; bases unmatched to any gene: 17. The CDR3 runs to 18 residues. The CDR3 is CASSIFRAGLAGVDIQYF. The CDR3 region has the DNA TGTGCCAGCTCTATTTTCAGGGCGGGACTAGCGGGAGTTGACATTCAGTACTTC. Supplemented by reference TRBV2 and TRBJ2-4, the full variable domain reads EPEVTQTPSHQVTQMGQEVILRCVPISNHLYFYWYRQILGQKVEFLVSFYNNEISEKSEIFDDQFSVERPDGSNFTLKIRSTKLEDSAMYFCASSIFRAGLAGVDIQYFGAGTRLSVL.

V gene TRBV21-1 combines with J gene TRBJ2-1; the DNA was not compared with TRBD2, the D call given in the table. TRBV21-1 constitutes a pseudogene. The CDR3 consists of 22 residues. The CDR3 DNA reads as TGTGCCAGCACCAATTGGTTGCCGATGACTAGCGGGGGACCGAGCTCCTACAATGAGCAGTTCTTC. It specifies CASTNWLPMTSGGPSSYNEQFF.

This chain connects TRBV6-5 to TRBJ2-3, with D perhaps TRBD2 (6 bases). The CDR3 consists of 12 residues. The V end lost 2 bases, the J end lost 6 bases, and 6 bases lay between the germline ends. Germline-derived CDR1 and CDR2 are MNHEY and SVGAGI. The CDR3 sequence is CASSYSGDTQYF. CDR3 nucleotides: TGTGCCAGCAGTTACAGCGGGGATACGCAGTATTTT.

V gene TRBV29-1 combines with J gene TRBJ1-2; maybe TRBD1 (6 bases). CDR3 size: 16 residues. Trimming cost V 6 bases and J 4 bases, with 24 bases left between them. Germline values: CDR1 SQVTM, CDR2 ANQGSEA. In DNA form, the CDR3 reads TGCAGCGTCCCAAAGGGGGGGCCCACCGGGGGCTATGGCTACACCTTC. Protein sequence: CSVPKGGPTGGYGYTF. The full variable domain, its missing parts supplied by reference TRBV29-1 and TRBJ1-2, is SAVISQKPSRDICQRGTSLTIQCQVDSQVTMMFWYRQQPGQSLTLIATANQGSEATYESGFVIDKFPISRPNLTFSTLTVSNMSPEDSSIYLCSVPKGGPTGGYGYTFGSGTRLTVV.

The V gene is TRBV12-5, the J gene TRBJ1-3, with unresolved D. The germline gives CDR1 LGHNT, CDR2 FRNRAP. V lost 6 bases and J lost 0, with 9 bases in between. The CDR3 length is 14 residues. CDR3: CASGQALSGNTIYF. The DNA for the CDR3 is TGTGCTAGTGGCCAGGCACTCTCTGGAAACACCATATATTTT.

V and J are TRBV19 and TRBJ2-4; D is unresolved. This CDR3 region has 14 residues. Between the trimmed V and J ends, which lost 2 bases and 4 bases, there was a span of 9 bases. Germline V gene lookup returns CDR1 LNHDA and CDR2 SQIVND (reference sequence). The CDR3: CASSIQRVKNIQYF. The CDR3 DNA sequence: TGTGCCAGTAGTATACAGCGTGTGAAAAACATTCAGTACTTC. The full variable domain, rest sourced from reference TRBV19 and TRBJ2-4, is DGGITQSPKYLFRKEGQNVTLSCEQNLNHDAMYWYRQDPGQGLRLIYYSQIVNDFQKGDIAEGYSVSREKKESFPLTVTSAQKNPTAFYLCASSIQRVKNIQYFGAGTRLSVL.

The J gene is TRBJ2-3, the V gene TRBV18; possibly TRBD1 for D (5 bases). Trimming took off 5 bases at V and 0 bases at J, with 12 bases between the two ends. From germline, CDR1 is KGHSH and CDR2 LQKENI. The CDR3 runs to 15 residues. CDR3 protein: CASSSRAGSTDTQYF. The CDR3 DNA follows: TGTGCCAGCTCATCGCGAGCAGGGAGCACAGATACGCAGTATTTT.

CDR3 coding DNA: TGTGCCACCAGATCGACCAGGAAATACGAGCAGTACTTC. Translation gives CATRSTRKYEQYF. V and J are TRBV2 and TRBJ2-7; D is unresolved. Trimming left V 10 bases short and J 4 bases short, with 17 bases between. The CDR3 covers 13 residues. From germline, CDR1 is SNHLY and CDR2 FYNNEI.

The chain couples TRBV3-1 (or the pseudogene TRBV3-2) to TRBJ2-7; TRBD1 might be the D (5 bases). Germline V gene lookup returns CDR1 LGHDT and CDR2 YNNKEL (reference sequence). The CDR3 consists of 14 residues. Trimming stripped 1 base from V and 3 bases from J, with 10 bases between. The CDR3 nucleotides read TGTGCCAGCAGCCAAGGACAGTTGTACTACGAGCAGTACTTC. The encoded protein is CASSQGQLYYEQYF.